These 26 T cell receptor beta chains came from one sample sequenced in a study of T cell changes during pregnancy in multiple sclerosis. TCRdb keeps only in-frame clones here, not all; method: immunoSEQ multiplex PCR. This table holds about 34,000 clones, around nine tenths found once. The sample was CD8+ T cells from peripheral blood mononuclear cells, taken in the second trimester of pregnancy. These receptor sequences come from a female donor with multiple sclerosis, enrolled in a pregnancy study.

This clone was seen a handful of times. The chain has TRBV27 and TRBJ2-1; TRBD2 agrees at 8 bases. The germline V gene has CDR1 MNHEY and CDR2 SMNVEV (reference sequence). The CDR3 is 18 amino acids. V was pared by 3 bases and J by 0 bases, with 10 bases of the junction left unmatched. The CDR3 sequence is CASSFHGGGISSYNEQFF. For the CDR3, the DNA is TGTGCCAGCAGTTTCCATGGCGGGGGGATTAGCTCCTACAATGAGCAGTTCTTC.

CDR3 sequence: CASSSAQSSYEQYF. The CDR3 DNA follows: TGTGCCAGCAGCTCAGCGCAGTCCTCCTACGAGCAGTACTTC. The chain links TRBV7-9 to TRBJ2-7; no clear D gene. The CDR3 has 14 residues. The V and J ends lost 4 bases and 0 bases respectively, with 10 bases between them. The germline V gene encodes CDR1 SEHNR and CDR2 FQNEAQ (reference sequence).

The chain is built from TRBV27 and TRBJ2-2; 9 nucleotides line up with TRBD2. CDR1 is MNHEY, CDR2 SMNVEV, per germline (reference sequence). V trimming: 6 bases; J trimming: 11 bases; junction bases outside the gene matches: 10. The CDR3 runs 14 residues. CDR3 protein: CASSSDLAGFELFF. CDR3 DNA: TGTGCCAGCAGCTCCGATCTAGCGGGATTTGAGCTGTTTTTT.

The rearrangement links TRBV6-1 to TRBJ2-1, with a possible D match to TRBD2 (6 bases). Trimming left V 6 bases short and J 6 bases short, with 15 bases between. The CDR3 is made up of 14 amino acids. Germline CDR1 is MNHNS and CDR2 is SASEGT. The CDR3 region is CASRGLGGGNEQFF. The CDR3 nucleotides are TGTGCCAGCAGGGGACTCGGGGGAGGCAATGAGCAGTTCTTC.

This sequence joins TRBV6-1 and TRBJ2-1; TRBD2 matches at 8 bases. Germline lookup yields CDR1 MNHNS and CDR2 SASEGT. The CDR3 totals 15 residues. With 7 bases clipped from V and 5 bases from J, the junction kept 10 bases outside the gene matches. Written as DNA, the CDR3 is TGTGCCAGCACATGGAGAGCGGGGGTTAACAATGAGCAGTTCTTC. Protein: CASTWRAGVNNEQFF.

In DNA, the CDR3 is TGTGCCAGCAGTTTTCGTTCCTACAATGAGCAGTTCTTC. Encoded protein: CASSFRSYNEQFF. The rearrangement links TRBV28 to TRBJ2-1; D call uncertain. Trimming took off 3 bases at V and 1 base at J, with 4 bases between the two ends. This CDR3 contains 13 residues. Germline-derived CDR1 and CDR2 are MDHEN and SYDVKM.

The chain employs TRBV5-6 and TRBJ1-6; 8 bases are shared with TRBD1. This CDR3 comprises 18 residues. Germline V gene data show CDR1 as SGHDT and CDR2 as YYEEEE. With V trimmed by 0 bases and J by 8 bases, 13 bases remained unmatched. The CDR3 spells CASSLESGGAEWYSPLHF. Here the CDR3 DNA reads TGTGCCAGCAGCTTGGAGTCAGGGGGCGCGGAGTGGTATTCACCCCTCCACTTT.

The chain is built from TRBV4-1 and TRBJ2-1; 9 positions agree with TRBD1. The CDR3 length is 17 residues. Germline V CDR1 and CDR2: MGHRA, YSYEKL. With 4 bases clipped from V and 4 bases from J, the junction kept 11 bases outside the gene matches. CDR3 coding DNA: TGCGCCAGCAGCCGTCAGAGAAGGGACAGGGTGTACAATGAGCAGTTCTTC. Protein: CASSRQRRDRVYNEQFF.

The chain links TRBV6-1 to TRBJ1-5; D is possibly TRBD1 (5 bases). This CDR3 comprises 14 residues. CDR1 is MNHNS, CDR2 SASEGT, per germline. Trimming removed 1 base from V and 1 base from J, with 5 bases in between. CDR3 region: CASSEGGSNQPQHF. In DNA, the CDR3 is TGTGCCAGCAGTGAAGGGGGCAGCAATCAGCCCCAGCATTTT.

CDR3 DNA sequence: TGCGCCAGCAGCCCGATTTGGGAATGGCGCGGGTTGTGCACCGGGGAGCTGTTTTTT. Translated: CASSPIWEWRGLCTGELFF. The chain links TRBV4-3 to TRBJ2-2; possible D gene TRBD2, 5 bases. This CDR3 has 19 amino acids. Trimming removed 4 bases at V and 4 bases at J, with 25 bases between. Germline values: CDR1 LGHNA, CDR2 YSLEER.

The J gene is TRBJ2-7, the V gene TRBV7-2, with D tentatively TRBD1 (6 bases). The CDR3 covers 15 residues. Trimming removed 5 bases at V and 1 base at J, with 15 bases between. Germline loops: CDR1 SGHTA, CDR2 FQGNSA. The CDR3 coding sequence is TGTGCCAGCAGCCCCAGAACAGGGAGATCCTACGAGCAGTACTTC. This sequence encodes CASSPRTGRSYEQYF.

In DNA, the CDR3 is TGTGCCAGCAGCTTAGACAACTACGAGCAGTACTTC. It codes for CASSLDNYEQYF. V and J are TRBV7-9 and TRBJ2-7; D is unclear. In germline, CDR1 is SEHNR, CDR2 FQNEAQ (reference sequence). Between the trimmed V and J ends, which lost 1 base and 3 bases, there was a span of 4 bases. The CDR3 sequence is 12 residues long. Combining the CDR3 with reference TRBV7-9 and TRBJ2-7 gives the whole variable domain DTGVSQNPRHKITKRGQNVTFRCDPISEHNRLYWYRQTLGQGPEFLTYFQNEAQLEKSRLLSDRFSAERPKGSFSTLEIQRTEQGDSAMYLCASSLDNYEQYFGPGTRLTVT.

The V call is TRBV4-3, the J call TRBJ2-1, with a weak D call TRBD2 (6 bases). Germline V CDR1 and CDR2: LGHNA, YSLEER. Trimming cost V 1 base and J 0 bases, with 7 bases left between them. The CDR3 is made up of 15 amino acids. CDR3 in DNA: TGCGCCAGCAGCCAAGGAGCGGGCTCCTACAATGAGCAGTTCTTC. Its translation is CASSQGAGSYNEQFF.

Only one count was recorded for this clone. The chain links TRBV6-6 to TRBJ2-3; a possible D gene is TRBD2 (5 bases). Germline V CDR1 and CDR2: MNHNY, SVGAGI (reference sequence). The CDR3 spans 10 residues. The V end was cut by 10 bases, the J end by 6 bases, with 8 bases between. This CDR3 is CATSSDTQYF. Here the CDR3 DNA reads TGTGCCACCTCTAGCGATACGCAGTATTTT.

This rearrangement joins TRBV5-1 to TRBJ1-1; 7 bases agree with TRBD1. In germline, CDR1 is SGHRS, CDR2 YFSETQ. Trimming took 4 bases from V and 7 from J; bases not matched to a gene: 7. The CDR3 loop spans 13 amino acids. For the CDR3, the DNA is TGCGCCAGCAGCCCCGAGGGGGCAAGTGAAGCTTTCTTT. Translation: CASSPEGASEAFF.

The rearrangement links TRBV27 to TRBJ1-2; weak D call: TRBD1 (5 bases). The germline V gene has CDR1 MNHEY and CDR2 SMNVEV (reference sequence). Trimming removed 2 bases at V and 4 bases at J, with 11 bases between. The CDR3 has 14 residues. In nucleotides, the CDR3 is TGTGCCAGCAGTTTACAGGGTGAAGGCTATGGCTACACCTTC. It translates to CASSLQGEGYGYTF.

V and J are TRBV6-1 and TRBJ2-7; 8 positions agree with TRBD2. The length of the CDR3 is 14 residues. The germline gives CDR1 MNHNS, CDR2 SASEGT. The ends lost 7 bases at V and 2 bases at J; junction bases unmatched: 7. Written as DNA, the CDR3 is TGTGCCAGCACGAGACTAGCGCTTGCCTACGAGCAGTACTTC. The encoded protein is CASTRLALAYEQYF.

The rearrangement uses TRBV4-1 and TRBJ1-5; TRBD1 agrees at 7 bases. Germline V lookup: CDR1 MGHRA, CDR2 YSYEKL. The CDR3 is made up of 16 amino acids. V shed 3 bases, J shed 6 bases, and the junction held 11 bases outside the gene matches. CDR3 sequence: CASSQRNQGGSQPQHF. CDR3 bases: TGCGCCAGCAGCCAGAGAAACCAGGGGGGCAGTCAGCCCCAGCATTTT.

In this sample, this clone turned up once. The chain carries TRBV27 and TRBJ2-1, with TRBD1 matching 7 bases. With V trimmed by 3 bases and J by 7 bases, 6 bases remained unmatched. The CDR3 length is 14 residues. Germline values: CDR1 MNHEY, CDR2 SMNVEV (reference sequence). The DNA for the CDR3 is TGTGCCAGCAGTTTTACGGACAGGCTTAATGAGCAGTTCTTC. Protein: CASSFTDRLNEQFF.

The chain couples TRBV29-1 to TRBJ2-1; 8 bases fit TRBD2. Germline values: CDR1 SQVTM, CDR2 ANQGSEA. After removal of 3 bases from V and 0 bases from J, the junction contained 1 base not matched to a gene. This CDR3 has 14 residues. Here the CDR3 reads CSVEGTSSYNEQFF. In DNA, the CDR3 is TGCAGCGTTGAGGGGACTAGCTCCTACAATGAGCAGTTCTTC.

V and J are TRBV27 and TRBJ2-1; 8 positions match TRBD2. This CDR3 is built from 16 residues. The germline V gene encodes CDR1 MNHEY and CDR2 SMNVEV (reference sequence). V lost 4 bases and J lost 2; bases outside the gene matches: 7. The chain's CDR3 is CASSSDQGLAYNEQFF. In DNA, the CDR3 is TGTGCCAGCAGTTCGGATCAGGGACTAGCCTACAATGAGCAGTTCTTC.

The sample holds one count of this clone. The chain has TRBV10-1 and TRBJ2-1; 7 bases are shared with TRBD2. The CDR3 sequence is 16 residues long. V gave up 5 bases and J gave up 2 bases; unmatched junction bases: 9. Per germline, CDR1 WNHNN and CDR2 SYGVQD (reference sequence). The CDR3 region is CASSPSRETPYNEQFF. CDR3 bases: TGCGCCAGCAGTCCCTCGCGGGAGACGCCCTACAATGAGCAGTTCTTC.

The chain links TRBV30 to TRBJ2-7; TRBD2 matches 10 bases. Germline CDR1 and CDR2: GTSNPN and SVGIG (reference sequence). Trimming removed 2 bases from V and 2 bases from J; junction bases left unmatched: 15. The CDR3 sequence is 18 residues long. The CDR3: CAWSNRWTSGGAAYEQYF. CDR3 nucleotide sequence: TGTGCCTGGAGTAACCGATGGACTAGCGGAGGGGCAGCCTACGAGCAGTACTTC. The whole variable domain, remainder taken from reference TRBV30 and TRBJ2-7, is SQTIHQWPATLVQPVGSPLSLECTVEGTSNPNLYWYRQAAGRGLQLLFYSVGIGQISSEVPQNLSASRPQDRQFILSSKKLLLSDSGFYLCAWSNRWTSGGAAYEQYFGPGTRLTVT.

The gene calls are TRBV9 and TRBJ1-2; D is perhaps TRBD1 (5 bases). V lost 0 bases and J lost 2, with 11 bases in between. CDR1 and CDR2 from the germline V gene are SGDLS and YYNGEE. The CDR3 consists of 15 residues. The CDR3 is CASSVAIAGNYGYTF. The CDR3 DNA reads TGTGCCAGCAGCGTAGCAATTGCAGGGAACTATGGCTACACCTTC.

The V gene is TRBV10-3, the J gene TRBJ1-1; a weak D match, TRBD1 (5 bases). This CDR3 contains 18 residues. The germline V and J ends were trimmed by 3 bases and 1 base, with 21 bases remaining between them. Germline V CDR1 and CDR2: ENHRY, SYGVKD. The CDR3 DNA reads TGTGCCATCAGTGACAATCTTCTTTGGGGCAGTGGGAACACTGAAGCTTTCTTT. Its protein product is CAISDNLLWGSGNTEAFF.

The CDR3 protein is CASRGQGRNEKLFF. For the CDR3, the DNA is TGTGCCAGCAGGGGACAGGGGCGTAATGAAAAACTGTTTTTT. The gene calls are TRBV6-1 and TRBJ1-4, with 10 positions matching TRBD1. J was trimmed by 4 bases and V by 6 bases; bases with no gene match: 2. Germline V lookup: CDR1 MNHNS, CDR2 SASEGT. CDR3 length equals 14 residues.